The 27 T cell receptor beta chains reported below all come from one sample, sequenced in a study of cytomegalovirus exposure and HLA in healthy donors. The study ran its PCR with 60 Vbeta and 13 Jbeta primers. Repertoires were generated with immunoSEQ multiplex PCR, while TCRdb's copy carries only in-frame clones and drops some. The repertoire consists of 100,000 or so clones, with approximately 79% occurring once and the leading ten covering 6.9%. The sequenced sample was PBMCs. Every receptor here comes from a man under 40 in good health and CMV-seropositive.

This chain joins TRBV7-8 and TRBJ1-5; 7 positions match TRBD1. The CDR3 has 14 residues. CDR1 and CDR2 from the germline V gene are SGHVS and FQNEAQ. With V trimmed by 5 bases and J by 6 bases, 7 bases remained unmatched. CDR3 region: CASSRDSYRQPQHF. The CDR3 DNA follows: TGTGCCAGCAGCCGGGACAGCTACCGTCAGCCCCAGCATTTT.

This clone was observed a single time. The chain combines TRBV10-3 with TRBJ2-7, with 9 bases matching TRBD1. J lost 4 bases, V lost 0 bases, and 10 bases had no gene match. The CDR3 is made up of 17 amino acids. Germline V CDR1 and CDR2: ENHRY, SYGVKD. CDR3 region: CAISESGVGDRVYEQYF. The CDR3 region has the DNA TGTGCCATCAGTGAGTCGGGGGTCGGGGACAGGGTGTACGAGCAGTACTTC.

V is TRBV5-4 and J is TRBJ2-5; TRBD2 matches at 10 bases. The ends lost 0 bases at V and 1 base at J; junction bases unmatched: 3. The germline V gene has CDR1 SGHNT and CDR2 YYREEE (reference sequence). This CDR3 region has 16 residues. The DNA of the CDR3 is TGTGCCAGCAGCTTGGGGGCTAGCGGGGGCCAAGAGACCCAGTACTTC. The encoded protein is CASSLGASGGQETQYF.

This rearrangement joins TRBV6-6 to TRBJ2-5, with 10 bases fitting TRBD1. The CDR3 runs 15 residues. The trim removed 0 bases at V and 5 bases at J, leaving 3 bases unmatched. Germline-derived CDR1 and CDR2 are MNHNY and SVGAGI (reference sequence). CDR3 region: CASSYSDRGWETQYF. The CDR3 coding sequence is TGTGCCAGCAGTTACTCGGACAGGGGGTGGGAGACCCAGTACTTC.

The CDR3 protein is CASSESIRGYNEQFF. DNA for the CDR3: TGCGCCAGCAGTGAGTCGATCAGGGGATACAATGAGCAGTTCTTC. The chain carries TRBV10-1 and TRBJ2-1, with TRBD1 as a possible D gene (6 bases). Trimming took 0 bases from V and 4 from J, leaving 10 bases between them. CDR3 length: 15 amino acids. Per the germline V gene, CDR1 is WNHNN and CDR2 is SYGVQD (reference sequence).

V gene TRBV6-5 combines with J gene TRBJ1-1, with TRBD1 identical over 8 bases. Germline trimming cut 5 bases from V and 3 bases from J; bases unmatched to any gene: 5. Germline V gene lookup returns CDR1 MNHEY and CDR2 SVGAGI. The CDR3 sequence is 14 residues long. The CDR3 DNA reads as TGTGCCAGCAGTGACAGGGGCGGGGACACTGAAGCTTTCTTT. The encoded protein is CASSDRGGDTEAFF.

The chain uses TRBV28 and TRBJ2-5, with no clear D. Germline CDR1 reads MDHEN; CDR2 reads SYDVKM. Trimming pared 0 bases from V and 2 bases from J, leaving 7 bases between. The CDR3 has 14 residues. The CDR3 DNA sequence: TGTGCCAGCAGTTTATGGGCCGAACAAGAGACCCAGTACTTC. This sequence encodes CASSLWAEQETQYF.

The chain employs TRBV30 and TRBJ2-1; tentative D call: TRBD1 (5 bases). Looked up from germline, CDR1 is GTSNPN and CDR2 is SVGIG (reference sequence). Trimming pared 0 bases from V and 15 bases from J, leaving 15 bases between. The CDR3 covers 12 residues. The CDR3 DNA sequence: TGTGCCTGGAGTGTAAGTGGATGGGGCCGGTTCTTC. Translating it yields CAWSVSGWGRFF.

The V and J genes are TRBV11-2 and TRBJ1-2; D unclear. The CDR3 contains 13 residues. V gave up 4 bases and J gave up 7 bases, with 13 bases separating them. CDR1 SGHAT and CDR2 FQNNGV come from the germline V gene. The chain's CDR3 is CASSSTRVFGYTF. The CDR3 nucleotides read TGTGCCAGCAGCTCCACCCGGGTGTTTGGCTACACCTTC. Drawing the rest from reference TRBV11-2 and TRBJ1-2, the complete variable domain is EAGVAQSPRYKIIEKRQSVAFWCNPISGHATLYWYQQILGQGPKLLIQFQNNGVVDDSQLPKDRFSAERLKGVDSTLKIQPAKLEDSAVYLCASSSTRVFGYTFGSGTRLTVV.

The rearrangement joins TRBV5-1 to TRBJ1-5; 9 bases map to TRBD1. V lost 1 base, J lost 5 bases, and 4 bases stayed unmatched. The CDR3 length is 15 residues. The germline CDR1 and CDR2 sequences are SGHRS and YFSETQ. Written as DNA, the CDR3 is TGCGCCAGCAGCTTGTCGACAGGGGGAGATCAGCCCCAGCATTTT. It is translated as CASSLSTGGDQPQHF.

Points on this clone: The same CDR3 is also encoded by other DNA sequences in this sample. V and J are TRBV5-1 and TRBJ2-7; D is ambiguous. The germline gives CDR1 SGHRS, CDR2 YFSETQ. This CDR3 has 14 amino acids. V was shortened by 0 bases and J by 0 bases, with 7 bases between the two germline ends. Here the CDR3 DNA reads TGCGCCAGCAGCTTGGACGGTAGCTCCTACGAGCAGTACTTC. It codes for CASSLDGSSYEQYF.

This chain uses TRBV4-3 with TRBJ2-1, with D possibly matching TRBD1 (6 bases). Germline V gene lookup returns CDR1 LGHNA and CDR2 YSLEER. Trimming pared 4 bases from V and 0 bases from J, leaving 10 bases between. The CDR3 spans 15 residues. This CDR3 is CASSRDTSSYNEQFF. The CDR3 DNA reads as TGCGCCAGCAGCCGGGACACCAGCTCCTACAATGAGCAGTTCTTC.

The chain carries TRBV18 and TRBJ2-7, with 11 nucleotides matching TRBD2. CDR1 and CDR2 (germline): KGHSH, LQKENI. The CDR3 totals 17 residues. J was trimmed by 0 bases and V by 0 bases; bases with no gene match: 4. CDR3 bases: TGTGCCAGCTCACCACCGTCCGGGACTAGCGGCTCCTACGAGCAGTACTTC. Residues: CASSPPSGTSGSYEQYF.

CDR3 sequence: CASSLASGGLQETQYF. In DNA form, the CDR3 reads TGTGCCAGCAGCTTGGCTAGCGGGGGGTTACAAGAGACCCAGTACTTC. The chain couples TRBV7-9 to TRBJ2-5; 11 bases align to TRBD2. The length of the CDR3 is 16 residues. The J segment lost 2 bases and the V segment lost 3 bases, leaving 5 bases of the junction unmatched. Germline V gives CDR1 SEHNR, CDR2 FQNEAQ (reference sequence).

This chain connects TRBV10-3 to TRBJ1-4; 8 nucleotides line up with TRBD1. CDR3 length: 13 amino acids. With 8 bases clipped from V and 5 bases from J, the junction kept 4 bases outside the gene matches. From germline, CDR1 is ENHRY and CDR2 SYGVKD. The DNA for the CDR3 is TGTGCCATCGGCAGGACAGGGAATGAAAAACTGTTTTTT. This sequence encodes CAIGRTGNEKLFF.

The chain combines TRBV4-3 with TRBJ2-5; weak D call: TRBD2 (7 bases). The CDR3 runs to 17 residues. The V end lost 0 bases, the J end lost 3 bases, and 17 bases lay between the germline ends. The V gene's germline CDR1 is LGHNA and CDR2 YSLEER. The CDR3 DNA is TGCGCCAGCAGCCAAGACGGCGGGGGCATATGGGAAGAGACCCAGTACTTC. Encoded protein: CASSQDGGGIWEETQYF.

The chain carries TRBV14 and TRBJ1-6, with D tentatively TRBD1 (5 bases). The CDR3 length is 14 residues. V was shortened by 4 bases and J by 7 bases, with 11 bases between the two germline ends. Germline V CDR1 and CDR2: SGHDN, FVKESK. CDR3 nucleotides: TGTGCCAGCAGCCCCATTACAGGAAATTCACCCCTCCACTTT. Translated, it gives CASSPITGNSPLHF.

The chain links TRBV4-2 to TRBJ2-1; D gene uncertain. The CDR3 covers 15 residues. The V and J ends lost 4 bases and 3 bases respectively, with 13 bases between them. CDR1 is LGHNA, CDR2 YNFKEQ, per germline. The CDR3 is CASSRRFSGYNEQFF. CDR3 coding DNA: TGTGCCAGCAGCCGACGGTTTTCAGGCTACAATGAGCAGTTCTTC.

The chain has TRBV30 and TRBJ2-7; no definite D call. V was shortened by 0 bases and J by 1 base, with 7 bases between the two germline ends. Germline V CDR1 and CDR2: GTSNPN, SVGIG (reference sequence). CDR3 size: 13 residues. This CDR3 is CAWSVQSSYEQYF. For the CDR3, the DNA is TGTGCCTGGAGTGTACAGTCTTCCTACGAGCAGTACTTC.

DNA for the CDR3: TGTGCCATCAGTGAGGGACAGAAGAATGAAAAACTGTTTTTT. As protein: CAISEGQKNEKLFF. The chain joins TRBV10-3 to TRBJ1-4, with a possible D match to TRBD1 (6 bases). The germline V gene encodes CDR1 ENHRY and CDR2 SYGVKD. Deletions cut 2 bases from V and 5 bases from J, with 9 bases between. CDR3 length equals 14 residues.

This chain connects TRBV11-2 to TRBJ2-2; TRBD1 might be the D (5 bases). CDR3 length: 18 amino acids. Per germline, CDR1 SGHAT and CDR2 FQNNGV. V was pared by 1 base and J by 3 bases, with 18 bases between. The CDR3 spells CASSLVLGALLDTGELFF. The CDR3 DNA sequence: TGTGCCAGCAGCTTAGTGCTTGGGGCCCTCCTGGACACCGGGGAGCTGTTTTTT.

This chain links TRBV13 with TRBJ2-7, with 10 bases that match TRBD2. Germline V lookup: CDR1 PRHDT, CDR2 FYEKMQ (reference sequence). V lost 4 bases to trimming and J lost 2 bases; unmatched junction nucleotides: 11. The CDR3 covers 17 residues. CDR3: CASSSPHLAGAPYEQYF. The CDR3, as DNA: TGTGCCAGCAGCTCCCCTCACCTAGCGGGGGCCCCCTACGAGCAGTACTTC.

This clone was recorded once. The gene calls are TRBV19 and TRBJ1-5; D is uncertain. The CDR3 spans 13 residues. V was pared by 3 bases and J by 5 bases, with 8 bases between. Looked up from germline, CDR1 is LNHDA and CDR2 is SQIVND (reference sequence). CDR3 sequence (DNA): TGTGCCAGTAGTATCGGGGAGGATCAGCCCCAGCATTTT. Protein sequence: CASSIGEDQPQHF.

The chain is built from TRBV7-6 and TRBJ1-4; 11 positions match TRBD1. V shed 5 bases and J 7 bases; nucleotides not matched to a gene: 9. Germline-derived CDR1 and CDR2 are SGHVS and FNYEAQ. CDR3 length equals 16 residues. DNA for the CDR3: TGTGCCAGCAGCCCCGGGACAGGGGGAATAGGTGAAAAACTGTTTTTT. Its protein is CASSPGTGGIGEKLFF.

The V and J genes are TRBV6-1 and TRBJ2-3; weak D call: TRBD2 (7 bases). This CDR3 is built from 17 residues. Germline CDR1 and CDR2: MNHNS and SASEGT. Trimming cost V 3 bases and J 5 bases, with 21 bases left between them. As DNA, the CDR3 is TGTGCCAGCAGTGACAGGTTTGAAGGGGGGGCCATAGATACGCAGTATTTT. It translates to CASSDRFEGGAIDTQYF.

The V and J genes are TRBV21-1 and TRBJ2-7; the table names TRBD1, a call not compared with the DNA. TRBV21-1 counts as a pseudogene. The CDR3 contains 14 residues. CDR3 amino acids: CASSKVGADYEQYF. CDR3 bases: TGTGCCAGCAGCAAGGTTGGGGCCGACTACGAGCAGTACTTC.

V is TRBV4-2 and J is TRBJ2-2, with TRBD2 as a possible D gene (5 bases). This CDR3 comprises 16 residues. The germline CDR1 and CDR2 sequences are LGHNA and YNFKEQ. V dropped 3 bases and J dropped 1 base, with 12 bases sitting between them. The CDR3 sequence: CASSQAAAVNTGELFF. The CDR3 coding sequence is TGTGCCAGCAGCCAGGCGGCAGCGGTGAACACCGGGGAGCTGTTTTTT.